These 20 T cell receptor beta chains originate from one sample sequenced in a study of blood T cell repertoires in COVID-19. The data were produced by immunoSEQ multiplex PCR, yet TCRdb's version contains in-frame clones alone and is incomplete. Here the sample spans hundreds of thousands of clones, 85% to 90% being singletons. Sequenced material: peripheral blood. The origin of the receptors is a woman in her thirties or forties who had recovered from COVID-19.

V usage is TRBV6-2 or TRBV6-3 and J usage is TRBJ2-7; 10 nucleotides line up with TRBD1. From germline, CDR1 is MNHEY and CDR2 SVGEGT. The CDR3 is 17 residues long. The junction had 5 bases not matched to a gene; V was cut back by 0 bases and J by 0 bases. As DNA, the CDR3 is TGTGCCAGCAGTTACTCCCCGGGACAGGGGAGCTCCTACGAGCAGTACGTC. This translates into CASSYSPGQGSSYEQYV.

CDR3 protein: CASSPGGKNTEAFF. The CDR3 DNA sequence: TGTGCCAGCAGCCCGGGGGGAAAGAACACTGAAGCTTTCTTT. V usage is TRBV7-2 and J usage is TRBJ1-1; possibly TRBD1 for D (5 bases). The CDR3 is 14 residues long. The V and J ends lost 5 bases and 1 base respectively, with 11 bases between them. The germline CDR1 and CDR2 sequences are SGHTA and FQGNSA.

The J gene is TRBJ2-3, the V gene TRBV7-3, with 8 bases fitting TRBD2. CDR3 length: 15 residues. V lost 5 bases to trimming and J lost 4 bases; unmatched junction nucleotides: 8. Germline V gene data show CDR1 as SGHTA and CDR2 as FQGTGA. The CDR3 region has the DNA TGTGCCAGCAGCCCCCGGGCGGGAGGACCAGATACGCAGTATTTT. Its translation is CASSPRAGGPDTQYF.

J is TRBJ1-4 and V is TRBV30, with 8 nucleotides matching TRBD1. The CDR3 has 15 amino acids. The V gene end was trimmed by 5 bases and the J gene end by 8 bases; junction bases not matched to a gene: 13. Germline V gives CDR1 GTSNPN, CDR2 SVGIG (reference sequence). The CDR3 protein is CAWEGTGRLGEKLFF. DNA for the CDR3: TGTGCCTGGGAGGGGACAGGCCGGCTGGGAGAAAAACTGTTTTTT. The full variable domain, completed using reference TRBV30 and TRBJ1-4, is SQTIHQWPATLVQPVGSPLSLECTVEGTSNPNLYWYRQAAGRGLQLLFYSVGIGQISSEVPQNLSASRPQDRQFILSSKKLLLSDSGFYLCAWEGTGRLGEKLFFGSGTQLSVL.

This clone came up once. The genes are TRBV4-3 and TRBJ2-7, with 8 bases fitting TRBD2. This CDR3 spans 15 amino acids. CDR1 LGHNA and CDR2 YSLEER come from the germline V gene. V was clipped by 1 base and J by 3 bases; unmatched bases: 5. The CDR3 DNA is TGCGCCAGCAGCCAAGGGGGGGGGACTAGCTACGAGCAGTACTTC. Amino acids: CASSQGGGTSYEQYF.

This chain uses TRBV4-1 with TRBJ1-1; D is ambiguous. Germline CDR1 and CDR2: MGHRA and YSYEKL. The ends were cut back, 0 bases at V and 7 bases at J, with 12 bases in the middle. The CDR3 extends over 14 amino acids. CDR3 region: CASSQDWFHGEAFF. In DNA form, the CDR3 reads TGCGCCAGCAGCCAAGATTGGTTCCACGGTGAAGCTTTCTTT.

V gene TRBV21-1 combines with J gene TRBJ1-2; TRBD1 is taken as the D call from the table, unchecked against the DNA. TRBV21-1 is reported as a pseudogene. The CDR3 extends over 15 amino acids. The CDR3 nucleotides are TGTGCCAGCAGCAAAGGGAACCACAGGGGGGATGGCTACACCTTC. This encodes CASSKGNHRGDGYTF.

The rearrangement joins TRBV7-9 to TRBJ2-5; TRBD1 matches at 7 bases. CDR3 length: 15 amino acids. The ends lost 5 bases at V and 1 base at J; junction bases unmatched: 7. Germline V gene lookup returns CDR1 SEHNR and CDR2 FQNEAQ (reference sequence). The CDR3 DNA reads as TGTGCCAGCAGCCCAAGGGGACAGACCCAAGAGACCCAGTACTTC. It encodes CASSPRGQTQETQYF.

The rearrangement uses TRBV27 and TRBJ2-7; 7 nucleotides agree with TRBD1. Trimming removed 4 bases from V and 2 bases from J; junction bases left unmatched: 5. The CDR3 loop spans 14 amino acids. In germline, CDR1 is MNHEY, CDR2 SMNVEV (reference sequence). CDR3 sequence: CASSSGDSPYEQYF. For the CDR3, the DNA is TGTGCCAGCAGTTCCGGGGACAGCCCCTACGAGCAGTACTTC.

The V and J genes are TRBV7-2 and TRBJ2-7; the D gene is possibly TRBD2 (6 bases). The length of the CDR3 is 14 residues. The germline gives CDR1 SGHTA, CDR2 FQGNSA. V dropped 3 bases and J dropped 1 base, with 10 bases sitting between them. The CDR3 DNA follows: TGTGCCAGCAGCTTGGGGGGTGGGTCCTACGAGCAGTACGTC. As protein: CASSLGGGSYEQYV.

The chain uses TRBV7-2 and TRBJ2-5, with 13 nucleotides matching TRBD2. The CDR3 consists of 15 residues. V lost 6 bases and J lost 9; bases outside the gene matches: 10. Germline CDR1 SGHTA, CDR2 FQGNSA. CDR3 in amino acids: CASRGTSGTRGAQYF. As DNA, the CDR3 is TGTGCCAGCAGAGGGACTAGCGGGACCCGAGGGGCCCAGTACTTC.

In its sample, this clone was seen once. This CDR3 is CASAPWGRRETQYF. The CDR3 DNA follows: TGTGCCAGCGCCCCCTGGGGGCGAAGAGAGACCCAGTACTTC. The chain combines TRBV27 with TRBJ2-5, with D possibly being TRBD1 (6 bases). CDR3 length equals 14 residues. V was clipped by 8 bases and J by 4 bases, with 17 bases between them. CDR1 is MNHEY and CDR2 is SMNVEV in the germline V gene (reference sequence).

The V and J genes are TRBV5-4 and TRBJ1-5; perhaps TRBD1 as D (6 bases). V lost 0 bases and J 3 bases, leaving 7 bases between the germline ends. CDR1 and CDR2 (germline): SGHNT, YYREEE (reference sequence). The CDR3 runs 14 residues. This CDR3 is CASSLAGANQPQHF. The DNA for the CDR3 is TGTGCCAGCAGCTTGGCAGGGGCCAATCAGCCCCAGCATTTT.

V is TRBV18 and J is TRBJ1-2; D possibly corresponds to TRBD1 (5 bases). The CDR3 sequence is 15 residues long. The germline CDR1 and CDR2 sequences are KGHSH and LQKENI. The V end lost 6 bases, the J end lost 5 bases, and 19 bases lay between the germline ends. The CDR3 region has the DNA TGTGCCAGCTCGCCAGGCCAGGGTTTGGAATATGGCTACACCTTC. It encodes CASSPGQGLEYGYTF.

The chain couples TRBV12-3 or TRBV12-4 to TRBJ2-7, with D perhaps TRBD1 (6 bases). The CDR3 runs to 13 residues. V lost 8 bases to trimming and J lost 2 bases, with 13 bases between them. The CDR3, as DNA: TGTGCCAGCGCAACACAGGGCCCCTACGAGCAGTACTTC. The encoded protein is CASATQGPYEQYF.

The CDR3 reads CASSLPAGRGGYTF. The CDR3 DNA sequence: TGTGCCAGCAGCTTACCGGCAGGGCGGGGTGGCTACACCTTC. The chain recombines TRBV7-2 with TRBJ1-2, with D possibly matching TRBD1 (5 bases). The germline CDR1 and CDR2 sequences are SGHTA and FQGNSA. V gave up 2 bases and J gave up 7 bases, with 14 bases separating them. The CDR3 consists of 14 residues.

The chain links TRBV6-5 to TRBJ2-7; 7 nucleotides line up with TRBD2. Trimming took 8 bases from V and 0 from J; bases not matched to a gene: 7. CDR3 size: 14 residues. CDR1 MNHEY and CDR2 SVGAGI come from the germline V gene. Written as DNA, the CDR3 is TGTGCCAGCGGCCTGCGGACTAGCTCCTACGAGCAGTACTTC. Protein product: CASGLRTSSYEQYF.

The chain has TRBV5-6 and TRBJ1-3; D is undetermined. The CDR3 covers 13 residues. The V and J ends lost 6 bases and 7 bases respectively, with 14 bases between them. The V gene's germline CDR1 is SGHDT and CDR2 YYEEEE. The CDR3 nucleotides read TGTGCCAGCACCGGGTCCCAGCGGAACACCATATATTTT. Amino acid sequence: CASTGSQRNTIYF. The full variable domain, in which reference TRBV5-6 and TRBJ1-3 provide the parts outside the CDR3, is DAGVTQSPTHLIKTRGQQVTLRCSPKSGHDTVSWYQQALGQGPQFIFQYYEEEERQRGNFPDRFSGHQFPNYSSELNVNALLLGDSALYLCASTGSQRNTIYFGEGSWLTVV.

The rearrangement uses TRBV21-1 and TRBJ2-1; the table's D call, TRBD1, has no DNA check behind it. TRBV21-1 is a recognized pseudogene. This CDR3 spans 15 amino acids. The CDR3 loop is CASTNRDRGYNEQFF. CDR3 in DNA: TGTGCCAGCACCAACCGGGACAGGGGTTACAATGAGCAGTTCTTC.

The chain couples TRBV19 to TRBJ2-7; D perhaps matches TRBD1 (5 bases). Germline loops: CDR1 LNHDA, CDR2 SQIVND (reference sequence). The CDR3 runs to 14 residues. Trimming removed 6 bases from V and 2 bases from J, with 14 bases in between. The CDR3 DNA reads TGTGCCAGTAGGTTGGCGGCAGGGCCCTACGAGCAGTACTTC. Encoded protein: CASRLAAGPYEQYF. The full variable domain, in which reference TRBV19 and TRBJ2-7 provide the parts outside the CDR3, is DGGITQSPKYLFRKEGQNVTLSCEQNLNHDAMYWYRQDPGQGLRLIYYSQIVNDFQKGDIAEGYSVSREKKESFPLTVTSAQKNPTAFYLCASRLAAGPYEQYFGPGTRLTVT.